Following are 23 T cell receptor beta chains from one sample sequenced in a study of blood T cells in healthy people across ages. The authors ran a second PCR of roughly 6 to 11 cycles using a sample-barcoded 5' primer and a J-beta primer mix. Each CDR3 protein gets one entry after TCRdb re-called the 5' RACE reads with MiXCR. Counted here are about 1,400,000 distinct CDR3 sequences, around 59% occurring once; the ten biggest clones make up over 5.5%. Sequencing was carried out using blood. The receptors originated from a man between 18 and 29 years old in good health.

This clonotype was seen more than once but under ten times. V usage is TRBV20-1 and J usage is TRBJ2-1; D gene unclear. V lost 1 base, J lost 3 bases, and 7 bases lay in between. CDR3 length equals 13 residues. Germline CDR1 and CDR2: DFQATT and SNEGSKA (reference sequence). This chain's CDR3 is CSARVPDYNEQFF. The CDR3 nucleotides read TGCAGTGCTAGAGTTCCGGACTACAATGAGCAGTTCTTC.

Only one count was recorded for this clonotype. The V and J genes are TRBV11-2 and TRBJ2-3, with D tentatively TRBD2 (5 bases). The germline gives CDR1 SGHAT, CDR2 FQNNGV. Trimming cost V 1 base and J 0 bases, with 14 bases left between them. The CDR3 runs 17 residues. CDR3 sequence: CASSLARRLTSTDTQYF. As DNA, the CDR3 is TGTGCCAGCAGCTTAGCGCGGAGGCTCACTAGCACAGATACGCAGTATTTT.

This rearrangement joins TRBV11-2 to TRBJ2-3; 12 nucleotides align to TRBD2. With 1 base clipped from V and 6 bases from J, the junction kept 11 bases outside the gene matches. The CDR3 length is 18 residues. CDR1 is SGHAT, CDR2 FQNNGV, per germline. The CDR3 DNA reads as TGTGCCAGCAGCTTAGTGGCTAGCGGGGGGGCCGAGATGGATACGCAGTATTTT. It codes for CASSLVASGGAEMDTQYF. Full variable domain (missing parts from reference TRBV11-2 and TRBJ2-3): EAGVAQSPRYKIIEKRQSVAFWCNPISGHATLYWYQQILGQGPKLLIQFQNNGVVDDSQLPKDRFSAERLKGVDSTLKIQPAKLEDSAVYLCASSLVASGGAEMDTQYFGPGTRLTVL.

The genes are TRBV20-1 and TRBJ2-1; D possibly corresponds to TRBD1 (5 bases). V lost 5 bases, J lost 4 bases, and 12 bases lay in between. The CDR3 has 13 amino acids. Per the germline V gene, CDR1 is DFQATT and CDR2 is SNEGSKA (reference sequence). The CDR3 DNA sequence: TGCAGTGCTCAGGGTAGGGATTACAATGAGCAGTTCTTC. Residues: CSAQGRDYNEQFF.

The DNA for the CDR3 is TGTGCCAGCAGTGCGGACAGGGTCGGCTACACCTTC. This sequence encodes CASSADRVGYTF. The V gene is TRBV28, the J gene TRBJ1-2; 8 positions agree with TRBD1. The CDR3 is 12 amino acids. Germline CDR1 MDHEN, CDR2 SYDVKM. V shed 5 bases, J shed 8 bases, and the junction held 4 bases outside the gene matches.

The chain carries TRBV5-1 and TRBJ2-1; weak D call: TRBD1 (6 bases). The J call may be incorrect, as the DNA end agrees better with TRBJ2-7. Germline V gene sequence: CDR1 SGHRS, CDR2 YFSETQ. This CDR3 is built from 16 residues. The CDR3 loop reads CASSLGGRGPYNEQYF. The CDR3 DNA follows: TGCGCCAGCAGCTTGGGGGGGCGCGGCCCCTACAATGAGCAGTACTTC.

The V gene is TRBV29-1, the J gene TRBJ2-3, with TRBD2 matching 7 bases. This CDR3 has 15 amino acids. The germline V gene has CDR1 SQVTM and CDR2 ANQGSEA. CDR3 coding DNA: TGCAGTATTTTTAAGAGCGGGGATAGCACAGATACGCAGTATTTT. It encodes CSIFKSGDSTDTQYF.

J is TRBJ2-5 and V is TRBV7-2; TRBD2 matches 10 bases. V trimming: 5 bases; J trimming: 4 bases; junction bases outside the gene matches: 13. The CDR3 spans 17 residues. Germline CDR1 reads SGHTA; CDR2 reads FQGNSA. As DNA, the CDR3 is TGTGCCAGCAGCCAGAGGTGGACTAGCGGTACTGGAGAGACCCAGTACTTC. Its protein product is CASSQRWTSGTGETQYF.

The chain is built from TRBV29-1 and TRBJ2-1; perhaps TRBD1 as D (7 bases). With 0 bases removed from V and 3 bases from J, the gap between germline ends came to 15 bases. From germline, CDR1 is SQVTM and CDR2 ANQGSEA. The CDR3 spans 16 residues. CDR3 in DNA: TGCAGCGTTGAAGAAGGCGGGACAGCGCGCTACAATGAGCAGTTCTTC. Translating it yields CSVEEGGTARYNEQFF.

This rearrangement joins TRBV4-1 to TRBJ2-1, with D maybe TRBD2 (6 bases). CDR1 and CDR2 from the germline V gene are MGHRA and YSYEKL. The CDR3 consists of 17 residues. V lost 4 bases and J lost 2, with 18 bases in between. This CDR3 reads CASSLLHLATTYNEQFF. The DNA of the CDR3 is TGCGCCAGCAGCCTCCTCCATCTAGCGACAACCTACAATGAGCAGTTCTTC.

For this clonotype: At one of its ends the junction is not consistent with the germline gene, which may arise from a read error. The CDR3 DNA reads TGTGCCAGCAGCCAACCAATGATAAGTGAGACCAAGTACTTC. Protein product: CASSQPMISETKYF. The rearrangement joins TRBV4-2 to TRBJ2-5; D ambiguous. CDR1 and CDR2 from the germline V gene are LGHNA and YNFKEQ. The CDR3 runs to 14 residues.

This clonotype has just a few counts. The rearrangement uses TRBV13 and TRBJ2-5; D not certain. This CDR3 contains 15 residues. Trimming stripped 6 bases from V and 2 bases from J, with 16 bases between. Per germline, CDR1 PRHDT and CDR2 FYEKMQ (reference sequence). CDR3 in amino acids: CASSLYRNLQETQYF. CDR3 DNA sequence: TGTGCCAGCAGTCTTTATCGAAATCTTCAAGAGACCCAGTACTTC.

J is TRBJ1-2 and V is TRBV20-1, with D hard to call. This CDR3 comprises 14 residues. Germline CDR1 is DFQATT and CDR2 is SNEGSKA (reference sequence). The V and J ends lost 0 bases and 0 bases respectively, with 8 bases between them. The DNA for the CDR3 is TGCAGTGCTAGAGATCGCGAAGCTAACTATGGCTACACCTTC. Protein: CSARDREANYGYTF.

This clonotype has just one count. V and J are TRBV5-5 and TRBJ2-1, with TRBD1 matching over 7 bases. Matching the DNA end better, TRBJ2-7 makes the J call doubtful. The CDR3 is made up of 14 amino acids. The germline CDR1 and CDR2 sequences are SGHKS and YYEKEE (reference sequence). Here the CDR3 reads CASSYRGPYNEQYF. Written as DNA, the CDR3 is TGTGCCAGCAGTTACAGGGGTCCCTACAATGAGCAGTACTTC.

This clonotype occurred a few times. The rearrangement uses TRBV4-2 and TRBJ1-6, with D tentatively TRBD1 (5 bases). Germline lookup yields CDR1 LGHNA and CDR2 YNFKEQ. The CDR3 has 14 amino acids. V was trimmed by 4 bases and J by 9 bases, leaving 13 bases between them. For the CDR3, the DNA is TGTGCCAGCAGCCCCACGGGGGTAGGTTCACCCCTCCACTTT. Translating it yields CASSPTGVGSPLHF.

V is TRBV12-3 or TRBV12-4 and J is TRBJ2-1; 8 nucleotides agree with TRBD1. Trimming cost V 1 base and J 8 bases; bases outside gene matches: 4. This CDR3 is built from 14 residues. The CDR3: CASSLVQGGHEQFF. The CDR3 DNA is TGTGCCAGCAGTTTAGTACAGGGGGGTCATGAGCAGTTCTTC.

The chain uses TRBV14 and TRBJ1-2; 9 bases agree with TRBD1. Germline lookup yields CDR1 SGHDN and CDR2 FVKESK. V gave up 4 bases and J gave up 3 bases; unmatched junction bases: 6. This CDR3 spans 15 amino acids. The CDR3 loop reads CASSPGQGLHYGYTF. The CDR3 nucleotides read TGTGCCAGCAGCCCGGGACAGGGTCTCCACTATGGCTACACCTTC.

As for this clonotype: Sequence at one end of the junction differs from germline and may be a read error. The rearrangement links TRBV2 to TRBJ2-1, with TRBD2 matching 15 bases. The CDR3 consists of 16 residues. Per the germline V gene, CDR1 is SNHLY and CDR2 is FYNNEI. In DNA form, the CDR3 reads TGTGCCAGCAGTTCCCGGACTAGCGGGAGGGCCAATGAGCAGTTATTC. This encodes CASSSRTSGRANEQLF.

This sequence joins TRBV4-2 and TRBJ1-2; weak D call: TRBD1 (5 bases). Germline V CDR1 and CDR2: LGHNA, YNFKEQ. Trimming left V 0 bases short and J 5 bases short, with 13 bases between. The CDR3 is 15 residues long. The CDR3 nucleotides are TGTGCCAGCAGCCAAGAGCATGACAGTGGTTATGGCTACACCTTC. This encodes CASSQEHDSGYGYTF.

This chain joins TRBV12-3 or TRBV12-4 and TRBJ2-5; 9 bases align to TRBD1. Matching the DNA end better, TRBJ2-1 makes the J call doubtful. This CDR3 is built from 14 residues. As DNA, the CDR3 is TGTGCCACCTTACAGGGGGCTATCCAAGAGACCCAGTTCTTC. Translating gives CATLQGAIQETQFF.

This chain joins TRBV10-3 and TRBJ2-3, with D possibly TRBD2 on 5 matching bases. Looked up from germline, CDR1 is ENHRY and CDR2 is SYGVKD. This CDR3 contains 15 residues. The V end was cut by 2 bases, the J end by 2 bases, with 11 bases between. This CDR3 reads CAISEPGSTTDTQYF. The CDR3 nucleotides read TGTGCCATCAGTGAGCCGGGGTCAACCACAGATACGCAGTATTTT.

This clonotype was seen ten or more times. The chain uses TRBV6-5 and TRBJ2-5, with D hard to call. Germline CDR1 MNHEY, CDR2 SVGAGI. Trimming took off 0 bases at V and 2 bases at J, with 4 bases between the two ends. The CDR3 runs to 13 residues. CDR3 coding DNA: TGTGCCAGCAGTTACTCGCTACAAGAGACCCAGTACTTC. Its protein product is CASSYSLQETQYF.

The chain joins TRBV2 to TRBJ1-2, with D tentatively TRBD1 (5 bases). Germline V gene sequence: CDR1 SNHLY, CDR2 FYNNEI. The CDR3 totals 16 residues. V lost 3 bases and J 0 bases, leaving 14 bases between the germline ends. The CDR3 DNA is TGTGCCAGCAGTGAGAGGCCCAGGGAAGCTAACTATGGCTACACCTTC. Residues: CASSERPREANYGYTF.